The present T cell receptor (beta chain) was sequenced within a study of blood T cell repertoires in COVID-19. Study overall: The origin of the acute and convalescent COVID-19 samples was the United States, Italy and Spain. The analysed material was cDNA or gDNA that came from T cells, B-cell-depleted T cells, or PBMCs.

Authors' processing steps: Amplification of reference gene primers was used by the study to estimate nucleated cell counts. Assay: immunoSEQ multiplex PCR; the TCRdb copy retains only in-frame clones and omits some. V and J calls and clone size are as listed in that table; D and trimming were resolved from the DNA. The sample shows under 300,000 clones, approximately 82% of them seen only once. CDR1 is GTSNPN and CDR2 is SVGIG in the germline V gene (reference sequence). V was clipped by 6 bases and J by 5 bases, with 14 bases between them. This CDR3 spans 13 amino acids. This receptor was obtained from a young woman with acute or convalescent COVID-19. The sequencing input was peripheral blood. The chain uses TRBV30 and TRBJ1-5; D perhaps matches TRBD1 (5 bases). CDR3 nucleotide sequence: TGTGCCTGTTCGACAGATCCATATCAGCCCCAGCATTTT. Its translation is CACSTDPYQPQHF.